The 18 T cell receptor beta chains below come from one sample, sequenced in a study of blood T cell repertoires in COVID-19. Only in-frame clones appear in the TCRdb table, and some are missing; sequencing was by immunoSEQ multiplex PCR. Of 55,000 to 65,000 clones detected, more than 85% appear once; the ten largest clones hold under 3%. Sequenced sample: peripheral blood. The receptors come from a man between 60 and 75 years old with acute or convalescent COVID-19.

This clone showed up just once. The chain combines TRBV6-4 with TRBJ1-3; no definite D call. Per germline, CDR1 MRHNA and CDR2 SNTAGT. Trimming removed 0 bases from V and 0 bases from J, with 12 bases in between. CDR3 length equals 17 residues. CDR3 coding DNA: TGTGCCAGCAGTGACTCCGAGGGTCCCATCTCTGGAAACACCATATATTTT. Translation: CASSDSEGPISGNTIYF.

This rearrangement joins TRBV5-1 to TRBJ2-7; tentative D call: TRBD2 (6 bases). Trimming took 1 base from V and 3 from J, leaving 11 bases between them. CDR1 and CDR2 from the germline V gene are SGHRS and YFSETQ. This CDR3 is 14 amino acids long. The CDR3 DNA reads TGCGCCAGCAGCTTGTCGGGAGCAGGCTACGAGCAGTACTTC. It is translated as CASSLSGAGYEQYF.

V usage is TRBV24-1 and J usage is TRBJ2-1; D may be TRBD2 (6 bases). V lost 5 bases and J lost 6, with 19 bases in between. Germline V gene sequence: CDR1 KGHDR, CDR2 SFDVKD. The CDR3 length is 16 residues. CDR3 amino acids: CATSAPTSIASNEQFF. DNA of the CDR3: TGTGCCACCAGTGCTCCCACTAGCATAGCTTCCAATGAGCAGTTCTTC.

This rearrangement joins TRBV5-6 to TRBJ2-7; maybe TRBD1 (6 bases). Trimming shortened V by 4 bases and J by 6 bases, and 20 bases separated the two germline ends. Germline loops: CDR1 SGHDT, CDR2 YYEEEE. The CDR3 consists of 15 residues. The chain's CDR3 is CASSVDWTDSGEQYF. In DNA form, the CDR3 reads TGTGCCAGCAGCGTAGATTGGACAGACAGCGGCGAGCAGTACTTC.

The chain combines TRBV2 with TRBJ1-2, with 7 bases aligning to TRBD1. Germline values: CDR1 SNHLY, CDR2 FYNNEI. The CDR3 length is 14 residues. The V gene end was trimmed by 7 bases and the J gene end by 3 bases; junction bases not matched to a gene: 8. Written as DNA, the CDR3 is TGTGCCAGCAAAGTAAACAGGGGAGACTATGGCTACACCTTC. Amino acids: CASKVNRGDYGYTF. Full variable domain (remainder filled in from reference TRBV2 and TRBJ1-2): EPEVTQTPSHQVTQMGQEVILRCVPISNHLYFYWYRQILGQKVEFLVSFYNNEISEKSEIFDDQFSVERPDGSNFTLKIRSTKLEDSAMYFCASKVNRGDYGYTFGSGTRLTVV.

The chain has TRBV9 and TRBJ1-6; the match to TRBD1 covers 8 bases. This CDR3 has 15 residues. With 3 bases clipped from V and 4 bases from J, the junction kept 3 bases outside the gene matches. Germline CDR1 SGDLS, CDR2 YYNGEE. The CDR3 here is CASSDRQGYNSPLHF. The CDR3 region has the DNA TGTGCCAGCAGCGATCGACAGGGGTATAATTCACCCCTCCACTTT.

CDR3 in amino acids: CATSPLSEGAFF. The CDR3 DNA reads as TGTGCCACCTCACCGCTTTCCGAGGGAGCTTTCTTT. The gene calls are TRBV7-8 and TRBJ1-1; D remains ambiguous. The germline V gene encodes CDR1 SGHVS and CDR2 FQNEAQ. V was clipped by 10 bases and J by 10 bases, with 19 bases between them. The CDR3 is made up of 12 amino acids.

This clone has a single count. The chain links TRBV5-4 to TRBJ1-5, with D possibly TRBD1 on 5 matching bases. The CDR3 runs to 13 residues. Germline loops: CDR1 SGHNT, CDR2 YYREEE (reference sequence). Trimming removed 0 bases at V and 5 bases at J, with 6 bases between. CDR3 sequence reads: CASSLGRDQPQHF. The CDR3 DNA reads as TGTGCCAGCAGCTTGGGCAGGGATCAGCCCCAGCATTTT. The entire variable domain, with the rest obtained from reference TRBV5-4 and TRBJ1-5, is as follows: ETGVTQSPTHLIKTRGQQVTLRCSSQSGHNTVSWYQQALGQGPQFIFQYYREEENGRGNFPPRFSGLQFPNYSSELNVNALELDDSALYLCASSLGRDQPQHFGDGTRLSIL.

V usage is TRBV11-1 and J usage is TRBJ1-1, with 8 bases that match TRBD1. Germline V lookup: CDR1 SGHAT, CDR2 FQDESV (reference sequence). The CDR3 sequence is 15 residues long. V was clipped by 3 bases and J by 4 bases; unmatched bases: 7. The DNA of the CDR3 is TGTGCCAGCAGCTTCCTCCGGGACAGGACCACTGAAGCTTTCTTT. Residues: CASSFLRDRTTEAFF.

V usage is TRBV6-2 or TRBV6-3 and J usage is TRBJ2-5, with D possibly being TRBD2 (6 bases). There are 15 residues in the CDR3. Germline V gives CDR1 MNHEY, CDR2 SVGEGT. Trimming cost V 4 bases and J 4 bases, with 16 bases left between them. The DNA of the CDR3 is TGTGCCAGCAGTTCCCGAGCGGGCCGGGGAGAGACCCAGTACTTC. Protein sequence: CASSSRAGRGETQYF.

Worth noting for this clone: The junction shows a germline mismatch at one end, possibly a read error. J is TRBJ1-2 and V is TRBV27, with 8 bases lining up with TRBD1. Germline V gives CDR1 MNHEY, CDR2 SMNVEV (reference sequence). The CDR3 has 15 amino acids. CDR3: CVSSLSRDRLYGYTF. The DNA for the CDR3 is TGTGTCAGCAGTTTATCCCGGGACAGGCTCTATGGCTACACCTTC.

This rearrangement joins TRBV7-3 to TRBJ2-2; tentatively, D is TRBD2 (6 bases). Germline values: CDR1 SGHTA, CDR2 FQGTGA. This CDR3 is built from 16 residues. Trimming left V 4 bases short and J 2 bases short, with 14 bases between. The CDR3, as DNA: TGTGCCAGCAGCTCCTCGGGACTCCTCAACACCGGGGAGCTGTTTTTT. This translates into CASSSSGLLNTGELFF.

CDR3 protein: CASSLLPGQNTEAFF. The DNA for the CDR3 is TGTGCCAGCAGTTTGCTTCCGGGACAGAACACTGAAGCTTTCTTT. This chain joins TRBV28 and TRBJ1-1, with TRBD1 as a possible D gene (6 bases). V dropped 3 bases and J dropped 1 base, with 12 bases sitting between them. CDR1 MDHEN and CDR2 SYDVKM come from the germline V gene. CDR3 size: 15 residues.

This chain uses TRBV21-1 with TRBJ1-2; TRBD1 is taken as the D call from the table, unchecked against the DNA. TRBV21-1 is labeled a pseudogene. This CDR3 is built from 13 residues. For the CDR3, the DNA is TGTGCCAGCACTCCAGACAGGAACTATGGCTACACCTTC. Its translation is CASTPDRNYGYTF.

The chain combines TRBV30 with TRBJ1-5; D is possibly TRBD1 (5 bases). V was trimmed by 0 bases and J by 5 bases, leaving 8 bases between them. The CDR3 loop spans 13 amino acids. Germline V gene lookup returns CDR1 GTSNPN and CDR2 SVGIG (reference sequence). CDR3 in amino acids: CAWSVGVDQPQHF. The CDR3 nucleotides read TGTGCCTGGAGTGTAGGGGTGGATCAGCCCCAGCATTTT.

This chain joins TRBV10-2 and TRBJ2-3; 11 bases map to TRBD2. V trimming: 0 bases; J trimming: 0 bases; junction bases outside the gene matches: 2. Looked up from germline, CDR1 is WSHSY and CDR2 is SAAADI. This CDR3 comprises 17 residues. The chain's CDR3 is CASSESRTSGSTDTQYF. The CDR3, as DNA: TGCGCCAGCAGTGAGTCCAGGACTAGCGGGAGCACAGATACGCAGTATTTT.

In its sample, this clone was seen once. The chain combines TRBV28 with TRBJ1-6, with D perhaps TRBD1 (6 bases). V was pared by 11 bases and J by 2 bases, with 13 bases between. The V gene's germline CDR1 is MDHEN and CDR2 SYDVKM. The CDR3 spans 14 residues. The CDR3 sequence is CAGQGSTYNSPLHF. CDR3 bases: TGTGCCGGGCAGGGGAGTACCTATAATTCACCCCTCCACTTT.

The V gene is TRBV5-1, the J gene TRBJ2-2; D is perhaps TRBD2 (5 bases). Germline assignment: CDR1 SGHRS and CDR2 YFSETQ. Trimming pared 0 bases from V and 0 bases from J, leaving 9 bases between. This CDR3 is built from 16 residues. CDR3 in amino acids: CASSLEGRANTGELFF. CDR3 nucleotide sequence: TGCGCCAGCAGCTTGGAAGGGCGGGCGAACACCGGGGAGCTGTTTTTT.